The source of this TCR beta chain is a study of blood T cell repertoires in COVID-19. On the study more broadly: The analysed material was cDNA or gDNA that came from T cells, B-cell-depleted T cells, or PBMCs.

Study processing details: Amplifying reference gene primers gave estimates of nucleated cell counts. The repertoire was sequenced with immunoSEQ multiplex PCR; TCRdb's copy has only in-frame clones and lacks some. That table supplies the V and J calls and clone size; D and trimming were determined from the DNA. Among fewer than 250,000 clones listed, about 86% were seen once. CDR3 size: 12 residues. V gave up 2 bases and J gave up 5 bases, with 6 bases separating them. The J gene is TRBJ1-2, the V gene TRBV12-3 or TRBV12-4; D not certain. The sequenced sample consisted of peripheral blood. This TCR derives from a woman in her 50s with acute or convalescent COVID-19. The CDR3 bases are TGTGCCAGCAGTTTAATCCTATATGGCTACACCTTC. This gives the protein CASSLILYGYTF.